One and the same sample provided the 7 T cell receptor beta chains below, sequenced in a study of T cell repertoires in cytomegalovirus infection. TCRdb re-analysed the reads in MiXCR, keeping a single row per CDR3 protein. The data show almost 550,000 distinct CDR3 sequences, 16% seen once. The sequencing input was CD8+ T cells from PBMCs. Every receptor here comes from a human donor in good health (CMV status not recorded). Some clones in this sample may be carry-over from other donors' samples.

The table lists this clonotype with many counts. The CDR3: CASSSGDDYGYTF. CDR3 coding DNA: TGTGCCAGCAGCTCAGGGGATGACTATGGCTACACCTTC. The rearrangement uses TRBV11-2 and TRBJ1-2, with a tentative D call TRBD1 (6 bases). The CDR3 runs to 13 residues. Germline V gene sequence: CDR1 SGHAT, CDR2 FQNNGV. Trimming removed 4 bases from V and 3 bases from J, with 9 bases in between.

The rearrangement links TRBV5-5 to TRBJ1-5; D is possibly TRBD1 (6 bases). V lost 4 bases, J lost 2 bases, and 16 bases lay in between. The V gene's germline CDR1 is SGHKS and CDR2 YYEKEE (reference sequence). The CDR3 consists of 16 residues. CDR3 in DNA: TGTGCCAGCAGCCCCCTGGGGGCCGGGGGCAATCAGCCCCAGCATTTT. Translating gives CASSPLGAGGNQPQHF. The full variable domain, with the rest looked up from reference TRBV5-5 and TRBJ1-5, is DAGVTQSPTHLIKTRGQQVTLRCSPISGHKSVSWYQQVLGQGPQFIFQYYEKEERGRGNFPDRFSARQFPNYSSELNVNALLLGDSALYLCASSPLGAGGNQPQHFGDGTRLSIL.

The chain recombines TRBV27 with TRBJ1-2; maybe TRBD1 (5 bases). This CDR3 is 16 amino acids long. The germline CDR1 and CDR2 sequences are MNHEY and SMNVEV (reference sequence). V lost 3 bases and J lost 7, with 21 bases in between. The CDR3 sequence is CASSLASKGAKGGYTF. In nucleotides, the CDR3 is TGTGCCAGCAGTTTGGCCAGCAAAGGGGCTAAGGGTGGCTACACCTTC.

This clonotype occurred a few times. J is TRBJ2-2 and V is TRBV28; no firm D call. V dropped 7 bases and J dropped 1 base, with 7 bases sitting between them. The length of the CDR3 is 13 residues. CDR1 and CDR2 from the germline V gene are MDHEN and SYDVKM. The CDR3 DNA follows: TGTGCCAGCATGCTCAAGAACACCGGGGAGCTGTTTTTT. This codes for CASMLKNTGELFF.

The table lists this clonotype with many counts. The CDR3: CASSLVTVGDTEAFF. Here the CDR3 DNA reads TGTGCCAGCAGCTTAGTCACAGTAGGGGACACTGAAGCTTTCTTT. This chain links TRBV7-9 with TRBJ1-1; D is perhaps TRBD1 (5 bases). The CDR3 covers 15 residues. Trimming removed 1 base from V and 3 bases from J, with 12 bases in between. Germline CDR1 SEHNR, CDR2 FQNEAQ (reference sequence).

The chain has TRBV4-1 and TRBJ1-6; D not certain. This CDR3 is 16 amino acids long. From germline, CDR1 is MGHRA and CDR2 YSYEKL. V was clipped by 5 bases and J by 7 bases, with 18 bases between them. The CDR3 is CASSDILEGGNSPLHF. The CDR3 DNA reads as TGCGCCAGCAGCGACATTTTGGAGGGAGGAAATTCACCCCTCCACTTT.

In its sample, this clonotype was seen many times. J is TRBJ2-3 and V is TRBV7-9; no clear D. The CDR3 is 14 residues long. CDR1 SEHNR and CDR2 FQNEAQ come from the germline V gene (reference sequence). Deletions cut 1 base from V and 0 bases from J, with 5 bases between. The DNA of the CDR3 is TGTGCCAGCAGCTTAGGGGTTAGCACAGATACGCAGTATTTT. Residues: CASSLGVSTDTQYF.